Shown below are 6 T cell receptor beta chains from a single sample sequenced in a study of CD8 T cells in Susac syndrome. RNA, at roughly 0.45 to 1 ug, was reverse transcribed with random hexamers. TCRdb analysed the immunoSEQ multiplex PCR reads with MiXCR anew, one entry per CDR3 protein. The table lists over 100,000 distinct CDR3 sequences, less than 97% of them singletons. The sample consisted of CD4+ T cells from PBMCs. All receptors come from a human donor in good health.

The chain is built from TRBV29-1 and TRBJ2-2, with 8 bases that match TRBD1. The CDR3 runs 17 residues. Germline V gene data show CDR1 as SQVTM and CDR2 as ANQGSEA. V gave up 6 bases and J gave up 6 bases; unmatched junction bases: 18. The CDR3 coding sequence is TGCAGCGTGGGTTCGGACAGGGCGGGGAACTACGCCGGGGAGCTGTTTTTT. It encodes CSVGSDRAGNYAGELFF.

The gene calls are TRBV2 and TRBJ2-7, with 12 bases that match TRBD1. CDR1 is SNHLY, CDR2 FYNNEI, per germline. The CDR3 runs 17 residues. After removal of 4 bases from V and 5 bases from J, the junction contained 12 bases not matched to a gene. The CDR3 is CASSVRQGQGAKDEQYF. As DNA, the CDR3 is TGTGCCAGCAGTGTCAGGCAGGGACAGGGGGCGAAGGACGAGCAGTACTTC.

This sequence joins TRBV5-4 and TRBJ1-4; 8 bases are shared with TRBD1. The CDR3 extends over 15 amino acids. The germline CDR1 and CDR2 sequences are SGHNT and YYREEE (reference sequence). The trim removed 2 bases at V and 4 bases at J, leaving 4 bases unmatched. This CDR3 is CASSLIGQGNEKLFF. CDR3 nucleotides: TGTGCCAGCAGCTTAATCGGACAGGGTAATGAAAAACTGTTTTTT.

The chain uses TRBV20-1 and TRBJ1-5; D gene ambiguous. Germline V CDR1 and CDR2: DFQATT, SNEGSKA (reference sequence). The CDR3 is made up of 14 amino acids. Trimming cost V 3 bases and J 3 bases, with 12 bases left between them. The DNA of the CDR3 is TGCAGTGCTAGTAGCGGTCTCCACAATCAGCCCCAGCATTTT. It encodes CSASSGLHNQPQHF.

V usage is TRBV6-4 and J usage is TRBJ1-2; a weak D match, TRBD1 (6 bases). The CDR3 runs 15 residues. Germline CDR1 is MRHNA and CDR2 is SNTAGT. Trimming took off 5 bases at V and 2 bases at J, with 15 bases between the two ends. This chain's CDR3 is CASSPRGGGNYGYTF. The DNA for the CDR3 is TGTGCCAGCAGTCCCCGGGGAGGGGGAAACTATGGCTACACCTTC.

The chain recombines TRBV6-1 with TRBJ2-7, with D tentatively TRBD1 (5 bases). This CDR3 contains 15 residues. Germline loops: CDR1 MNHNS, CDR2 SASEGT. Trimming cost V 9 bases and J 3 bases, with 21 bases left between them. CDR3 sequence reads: CASLGGSAQGYEQYF. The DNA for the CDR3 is TGTGCCAGTTTGGGTGGCAGTGCGCAGGGCTACGAGCAGTACTTC.